What follows are 17 T cell receptor beta chains derived from one specimen sequenced in a study of T-cell reconstitution after alpha-beta-depleted transplantation in children. This sample's TCRbeta library carried unique molecular identifier barcodes. TCRdb reprocessed the PCR reads with MiXCR, giving one entry per CDR3 protein. The sample contains fewer than 1 million distinct CDR3 sequences, around 17% of which appear only once. Sequenced material: PBMCs, mostly from graft donor cells, taken 360 days after TCRalphabeta/CD19-depleted stem cell transplant. These receptors all stem from a male patient aged 10-17 years who had a stem cell transplant for acute lymphoblastic leukemia, so the T cells may come from the graft donor.

This clonotype occurred a few times. The chain uses TRBV9 and TRBJ2-1, with TRBD2 matching 14 bases. The CDR3 contains 20 residues. The V segment lost 4 bases and the J segment 0 bases; nucleotides outside the gene matches: 12. The germline V gene encodes CDR1 SGDLS and CDR2 YYNGEE. CDR3 sequence (DNA): TGTGCCAGCAGCCCGAACTTAGGACTAGCGGGAGGAGGCTCCTACAATGAGCAGTTCTTC. It yields the protein CASSPNLGLAGGGSYNEQFF.

The chain recombines TRBV15 with TRBJ2-7; no firm D call. The length of the CDR3 is 15 residues. Trimming removed 2 bases at V and 5 bases at J, with 16 bases between. Germline CDR1 and CDR2: LNHNV and YYDKDF (reference sequence). In DNA form, the CDR3 reads TGTGCCACCAGCAGATTTAAAGCTGGGTATAACGAGCAGTACTTC. It translates to CATSRFKAGYNEQYF.

The CDR3, as DNA: TGTGCCAGCAGCTTCTTACCTACGGGACAGGGTGGCGAGCAGTACTTC. It codes for CASSFLPTGQGGEQYF. The rearrangement uses TRBV7-6 and TRBJ2-7; 9 bases line up with TRBD1. The length of the CDR3 is 16 residues. CDR1 is SGHVS, CDR2 FNYEAQ, per germline. V was clipped by 3 bases and J by 6 bases; unmatched bases: 12. Full variable domain (remainder filled in from reference TRBV7-6 and TRBJ2-7): GAGVSQSPRYKVTKRGQDVALRCDPISGHVSLYWYRQALGQGPEFLTYFNYEAQQDKSGLPNDRFSAERPEGSISTLTIQRTEQRDSAMYRCASSFLPTGQGGEQYFGPGTRLTVT.

The chain links TRBV12-3 or TRBV12-4 to TRBJ2-1; TRBD2 aligns across 7 bases. This CDR3 region has 15 residues. V lost 7 bases and J lost 4; bases outside the gene matches: 10. The CDR3 bases are TGTGCCAGCAAGAGACCCGGGACTAATTACAATGAGCAGTTCTTC. Translating it yields CASKRPGTNYNEQFF.

The V and J genes are TRBV18 and TRBJ2-7; 8 bases fit TRBD1. The V segment lost 8 bases and the J segment 7 bases; nucleotides outside the gene matches: 7. Per germline, CDR1 KGHSH and CDR2 LQKENI. This CDR3 comprises 12 residues. The CDR3 sequence: CASDGQGGEQYF. The CDR3 region has the DNA TGTGCCAGCGACGGACAGGGTGGAGAGCAGTACTTC.

This sequence joins TRBV24-1 and TRBJ2-1; D is unclear. Trimming cost V 4 bases and J 10 bases, with 10 bases left between them. The CDR3 sequence is 12 residues long. Per germline, CDR1 KGHDR and CDR2 SFDVKD. DNA of the CDR3: TGTGCCACCAGTGAGCCGGACGTGGAGCAGTTCTTC. Its protein product is CATSEPDVEQFF.

The chain is built from TRBV4-1 and TRBJ2-1; 7 nucleotides line up with TRBD2. This CDR3 region has 17 residues. Germline V gives CDR1 MGHRA, CDR2 YSYEKL. After removal of 3 bases from V and 7 bases from J, the junction contained 15 bases not matched to a gene. The CDR3 protein is CASSQDPGLAVWNEQFF. DNA of the CDR3: TGCGCCAGCAGCCAGGACCCGGGGCTAGCGGTTTGGAATGAGCAGTTCTTC.

This clonotype was seen only a few times. The chain is built from TRBV7-7 and TRBJ2-2, with 8 nucleotides matching TRBD2. With 2 bases clipped from V and 4 bases from J, the junction kept 3 bases outside the gene matches. There are 15 residues in the CDR3. CDR1 is SSHAT and CDR2 is FNYEAQ in the germline V gene (reference sequence). CDR3 in amino acids: CASSLREGFTGELFF. The CDR3 bases are TGTGCCAGCAGCTTACGGGAGGGATTCACCGGGGAGCTGTTTTTT.

This clonotype was counted a few times. This rearrangement joins TRBV27 to TRBJ2-1; TRBD2 matches at 10 bases. This CDR3 has 14 residues. Germline CDR1 MNHEY, CDR2 SMNVEV (reference sequence). The V and J ends lost 5 bases and 6 bases, in that order; junction bases with no gene match: 4. CDR3 DNA: TGTGCCAGCAGTATCCGGACTAGCGGCAATGAGCAGTTCTTC. Its translation: CASSIRTSGNEQFF.

This chain joins TRBV24-1 and TRBJ1-4; D is ambiguous. The CDR3 contains 13 residues. Germline values: CDR1 KGHDR, CDR2 SFDVKD. Trimming took off 3 bases at V and 10 bases at J, with 11 bases between the two ends. CDR3 nucleotide sequence: TGTGCCACCAGTGATAACGGTTCTAGAAAACTGTTTTTT. It codes for CATSDNGSRKLFF.

V and J are TRBV6-5 and TRBJ2-3, with D unresolved. Germline V CDR1 and CDR2: MNHEY, SVGAGI. The CDR3 extends over 14 amino acids. Trimming cost V 0 bases and J 3 bases, with 7 bases left between them. CDR3 bases: TGTGCCAGCAGTTACTCCTCGGGTACAGATACGCAGTATTTT. It codes for CASSYSSGTDTQYF.

This clonotype was counted a few times. V gene TRBV3-1 combines with J gene TRBJ2-2, with 12 nucleotides matching TRBD1. V lost 4 bases, J lost 5 bases, and 11 bases stayed unmatched. Germline V gives CDR1 LGHDT, CDR2 YNNKEL (reference sequence). The CDR3 runs 18 residues. The CDR3 nucleotides read TGTGCCAGCAGCCTTGGGACAGGGGGCTTAATGGGGACCGGGGAGCTGTTTTTT. Its protein is CASSLGTGGLMGTGELFF.

The V and J genes are TRBV29-1 and TRBJ1-1, with a possible D match to TRBD1 (6 bases). Germline CDR1 and CDR2: SQVTM and ANQGSEA. The CDR3 runs to 16 residues. V lost 3 bases, J lost 0 bases, and 17 bases lay in between. CDR3 in amino acids: CSVEAAWGAMNTEAFF. In DNA, the CDR3 is TGCAGCGTTGAGGCCGCGTGGGGGGCCATGAACACTGAAGCTTTCTTT.

The chain employs TRBV27 and TRBJ2-4; possibly TRBD2 for D (5 bases). V dropped 6 bases and J dropped 5 bases, with 11 bases sitting between them. Germline CDR1 reads MNHEY; CDR2 reads SMNVEV (reference sequence). This CDR3 comprises 13 residues. The CDR3 spells CASRNSRENIQYF. In nucleotides, the CDR3 is TGTGCCAGCAGAAACTCGAGGGAAAACATTCAGTACTTC.

The rearrangement links TRBV19 to TRBJ1-2, with D tentatively TRBD1 (5 bases). Looked up from germline, CDR1 is LNHDA and CDR2 is SQIVND (reference sequence). The V end was cut by 7 bases, the J end by 0 bases, with 18 bases between. The CDR3 is 16 residues long. This CDR3 is CASTPRFGGTNYGYTF. The CDR3 nucleotides are TGTGCCAGTACTCCGCGCTTCGGGGGGACTAACTATGGCTACACCTTC.

The table lists this clonotype with a few counts. J is TRBJ2-5 and V is TRBV10-1, with a tentative D call TRBD2 (5 bases). The CDR3 runs 16 residues. The V and J ends lost 0 bases and 2 bases respectively, with 13 bases between them. The V gene's germline CDR1 is WNHNN and CDR2 SYGVQD (reference sequence). The CDR3 loop is CASSESGGPSQETQYF. CDR3 coding DNA: TGCGCCAGCAGTGAGTCGGGCGGGCCCTCTCAAGAGACCCAGTACTTC.

This clonotype showed up just a few times. The chain combines TRBV4-2 with TRBJ2-1; D call uncertain. Germline V CDR1 and CDR2: LGHNA, YNFKEQ. The CDR3 is 14 residues long. The germline V and J ends were trimmed by 0 bases and 0 bases, with 3 bases remaining between them. CDR3 in DNA: TGTGCCAGCAGCCAAGATATCTCCTACAATGAGCAGTTCTTC. As protein: CASSQDISYNEQFF.